This T cell receptor beta chain was captured in a study of OX40 agonist ivuxolimab in advanced cancers. Overall study context: An anti-OX40 (CD134) antibody with agonistic activity, ivuxolimab, was administered to patients. Findings and limits, study-wide: CD8+ T cells showed, on average, more clonal expansion than CD4+ cells.

A note on this clone: What it binds is unknown.

The junction had 6 bases not matched to a gene; V was cut back by 4 bases and J by 5 bases. CDR1 is MDHEN and CDR2 is SYDVKM in the germline V gene. CDR3 length: 15 residues. Produced via immunoSEQ multiplex PCR; TCRdb's table is partial and in-frame only. Among tens of thousands of clones, roughly 82% were seen once, and the ten largest hold under 7%. The specimen comprised CD4+ or CD8+ T cells sorted from blood, sampled in a trial of the OX40 agonist ivuxolimab. The TCR sequence derives from an adult with an advanced solid tumor such as melanoma, head and neck, liver or kidney cancer. V gene TRBV28 combines with J gene TRBJ2-3, with TRBD2 matching 10 bases. The CDR3 loop reads CASSSPAGGQDTQYF. The CDR3 DNA reads as TGTGCCAGCAGTTCACCAGCGGGAGGGCAAGATACGCAGTATTTT.